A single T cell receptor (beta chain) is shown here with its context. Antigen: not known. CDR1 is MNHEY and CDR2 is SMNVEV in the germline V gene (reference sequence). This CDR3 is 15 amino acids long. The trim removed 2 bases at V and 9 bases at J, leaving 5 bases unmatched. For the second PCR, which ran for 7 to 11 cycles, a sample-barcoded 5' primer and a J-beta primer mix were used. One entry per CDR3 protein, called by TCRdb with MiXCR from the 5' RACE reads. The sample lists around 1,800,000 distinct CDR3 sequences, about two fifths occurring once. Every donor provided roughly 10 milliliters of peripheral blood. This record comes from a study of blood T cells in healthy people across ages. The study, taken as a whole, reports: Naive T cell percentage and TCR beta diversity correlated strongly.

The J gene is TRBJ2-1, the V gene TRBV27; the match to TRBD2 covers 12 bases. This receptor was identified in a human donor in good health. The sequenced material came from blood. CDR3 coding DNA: TGTGCCAGCAGTTTAATCCTAGCGGGGGGGCTTGAGCAGTTCTTC. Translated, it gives CASSLILAGGLEQFF.